A selection of T cell receptor beta chains follows, all from one sample in a study of tumor-infiltrating lymphocytes in primary liver carcinoma. Using its own MiXCR run on the multiplex PCR reads, TCRdb lists one record per CDR3 protein. This table holds about 78,000 distinct CDR3 sequences, 71% found once. Sequenced sample: liver tumor tissue from sampling region 4. Receptors originate from a woman aged 55-75 years with primary liver carcinoma and hepatitis B virus infection. CDR3s include the opening cysteine and the closing phenylalanine or tryptophan. Each record gives: clone size, J gene, V gene, D gene, CDR3 protein, CDR3 DNA. D genes are given only for firm matches. Only some rows state a clone size, as once, few, many or a class for expanded clones.

abundance: NA
j_gene: TRBJ2-1
v_gene: TRBV11-3
d_gene: NA
CDR3aa: CASNLGDRNGQFF
CDR3nt: TGTGCCAGCAACTTAGGAGACCGCAATGGGCAGTTCTTC

abundance: few
j_gene: TRBJ1-1
v_gene: TRBV7-3
d_gene: NA
CDR3aa: CASSWVGGNTEAFF
CDR3nt: TGTGCCAGCAGCTGGGTGGGAGGGAACACTGAAGCTTTCTTT

abundance: many
j_gene: TRBJ1-1
v_gene: TRBV5-6
d_gene: TRBD1
CDR3aa: CASRQTGVNTEAFF
CDR3nt: TGTGCCAGCAGGCAGACAGGGGTGAACACTGAAGCTTTCTTT

abundance: NA
j_gene: TRBJ2-5
v_gene: TRBV11-2
d_gene: TRBD2
CDR3aa: CASSLWLAGEAQYF
CDR3nt: TGTGCCAGCAGTTTATGGCTAGCGGGAGAGGCCCAGTACTTC

abundance: NA
j_gene: TRBJ2-3
v_gene: TRBV11-2
d_gene: NA
CDR3aa: CASSSRLTGDRDTQCF
CDR3nt: TGTGCCAGCAGCTCCCGACTAACGGGAGACAGGGATACGCAGTGTTTT

abundance: NA
j_gene: TRBJ2-1
v_gene: TRBV5-1
d_gene: NA
CDR3aa: CAGQDKVGEQFF
CDR3nt: TGCGCCGGCCAAGACAAGGTTGGTGAGCAGTTCTTC

abundance: NA
j_gene: TRBJ1-1
v_gene: TRBV11-1
d_gene: NA
CDR3aa: CASGFDGRSEAFF
CDR3nt: TGTGCCAGCGGTTTCGACGGCCGGTCTGAAGCTTTCTTT

abundance: NA
j_gene: TRBJ2-7
v_gene: TRBV11-2
d_gene: NA
CDR3aa: CASNQDRGGVGTYKQYF
CDR3nt: TGTGCCAGCAACCAAGATCGAGGAGGTGTAGGGACCTACAAGCAGTACTTC

abundance: medium-sized
j_gene: TRBJ2-5
v_gene: TRBV11-1
d_gene: NA
CDR3aa: CASSLQYQETQYF
CDR3nt: TGTGCCAGCAGCTTACAGTACCAAGAGACCCAGTACTTC

abundance: NA
j_gene: TRBJ2-7
v_gene: TRBV29-1
d_gene: NA
CDR3aa: CSVSGRIPYVQYF
CDR3nt: TGCAGCGTTTCTGGACGTATCCCCTACGTGCAGTACTTC

abundance: NA
j_gene: TRBJ2-5
v_gene: TRBV29-1
d_gene: NA
CDR3aa: CSVEGSTRVGETQYF
CDR3nt: TGCAGCGTTGAAGGTTCCACGAGGGTAGGAGAGACCCAGTACTTC

abundance: NA
j_gene: TRBJ1-1
v_gene: TRBV5-6
d_gene: TRBD1
CDR3aa: CTSSLATGQGLNTDAFF
CDR3nt: TGTACCAGCAGCTTGGCCACAGGACAGGGCTTGAACACTGATGCTTTCTTT

abundance: NA
j_gene: TRBJ1-1
v_gene: TRBV20-1
d_gene: NA
CDR3aa: CSPRVGGPATEAFF
CDR3nt: TGCAGTCCTAGAGTCGGGGGGCCGGCCACTGAAGCTTTCTTT

abundance: once
j_gene: TRBJ1-1
v_gene: TRBV12-3/TRBV12-4
d_gene: NA
CDR3aa: CASSRLDRLNTEAFF
CDR3nt: TGTGCCAGCAGTCGCTTGGACAGATTGAACACTGAAGCTTTCTTT

abundance: once
j_gene: TRBJ2-1
v_gene: TRBV6-6
d_gene: TRBD2
CDR3aa: CDSTHEGLAGYNERFF
CDR3nt: TGTGACAGCACCCACGAGGGACTAGCGGGGTACAATGAGCGGTTCTTC

abundance: many
j_gene: TRBJ2-3
v_gene: TRBV10-1
d_gene: TRBD1
CDR3aa: CASSPTGGRSDTQYF
CDR3nt: TGCGCCAGCAGTCCGACAGGGGGCCGCTCGGATACGCAGTATTTT

abundance: once
j_gene: TRBJ1-5
v_gene: TRBV28
d_gene: TRBD1
CDR3aa: CASRLWGQGSRQPQHF
CDR3nt: TGTGCCAGCAGATTATGGGGACAGGGATCGAGACAGCCCCAGCATTTT

abundance: NA
j_gene: TRBJ2-3
v_gene: TRBV6-5
d_gene: NA
CDR3aa: CASSPGPRDGMQYF
CDR3nt: TGTGCCAGCAGTCCTGGGCCTCGTGACGGTATGCAGTATTTT

abundance: many
j_gene: TRBJ1-2
v_gene: TRBV5-5
d_gene: NA
CDR3aa: CASSLDQNYGYTF
CDR3nt: TGTGCCAGCAGCTTGGACCAGAACTATGGCTACACCTTC

abundance: many
j_gene: TRBJ2-1
v_gene: TRBV28
d_gene: NA
CDR3aa: CASKEGASGPYNEQFF
CDR3nt: TGTGCCAGCAAGGAGGGGGCTAGCGGCCCCTACAATGAGCAGTTCTTC

abundance: NA
j_gene: TRBJ2-7
v_gene: TRBV11-3
d_gene: TRBD1
CDR3aa: CASSLGAGGSLEQYF
CDR3nt: TGTGCCAGCAGCTTGGGGGCAGGGGGCTCCCTCGAGCAGTACTTT

abundance: many
j_gene: TRBJ1-1
v_gene: TRBV7-9
d_gene: NA
CDR3aa: CASSPQTGFRSFF
CDR3nt: TGTGCCAGCAGCCCCCAGACGGGGTTTAGGTCTTTCTTT

abundance: NA
j_gene: TRBJ1-1
v_gene: TRBV10-2
d_gene: NA
CDR3aa: CASSANVFASEAFF
CDR3nt: TGCGCCAGCAGTGCAAATGTATTTGCCTCTGAGGCTTTCTTT

abundance: NA
j_gene: TRBJ2-1
v_gene: TRBV5-1
d_gene: NA
CDR3aa: CASSSRTYEQFF
CDR3nt: TGCGCCAGCAGCTCCAGGACCTATGAGCAGTTCTTC

abundance: NA
j_gene: TRBJ2-7
v_gene: TRBV20-1
d_gene: TRBD2
CDR3aa: CSARTPSGTFEQYF
CDR3nt: TGCAGTGCTAGAACCCCTAGCGGGACGTTCGAGCAGTACTTC

abundance: NA
j_gene: TRBJ2-5
v_gene: TRBV11-3
d_gene: NA
CDR3aa: CASSSHRGYHETQYF
CDR3nt: TGTGCCAGCAGCTCCCATCGAGGGTACCATGAGACCCAGTACTTC

abundance: NA
j_gene: TRBJ2-1
v_gene: TRBV6-4
d_gene: TRBD2
CDR3aa: CASSNGTSRSNEQFF
CDR3nt: TGTGCCAGCAGTAACGGGACTAGCAGGAGCAATGAGCAATTCTTC

abundance: NA
j_gene: TRBJ2-1
v_gene: TRBV5-4
d_gene: TRBD1
CDR3aa: CANSPGGTGSPNEQFF
CDR3nt: TGTGCCAACAGCCCCGGAGGGACAGGGTCACCAAATGAGCAGTTCTTC

abundance: NA
j_gene: TRBJ1-2
v_gene: TRBV11-2
d_gene: TRBD1
CDR3aa: CANSLNRGFYAYTF
CDR3nt: TGTGCCAACAGCTTAAACAGGGGATTCTATGCTTACACCTTC

abundance: NA
j_gene: TRBJ2-7
v_gene: TRBV28
d_gene: TRBD2
CDR3aa: CASSPSGSTYERYF
CDR3nt: TGTGCCAGCAGTCCAAGCGGGAGTACGTACGAGCGGTACTTC

abundance: NA
j_gene: TRBJ2-3
v_gene: TRBV10-1
d_gene: NA
CDR3aa: CASRMGGPDSIQPQYF
CDR3nt: TGCGCCAGCAGGATGGGGGGCCCTGATAGCATTCAGCCCCAGTATTTT

abundance: NA
j_gene: TRBJ2-3
v_gene: TRBV7-9
d_gene: NA
CDR3aa: CASSIPLGVDVTPYF
CDR3nt: TGTGCCAGCAGCATCCCCTTAGGGGTCGATGTTACGCCGTATTTT

abundance: NA
j_gene: TRBJ2-2
v_gene: TRBV6-4
d_gene: TRBD1
CDR3aa: CANRTGGDTWELFF
CDR3nt: TGTGCCAACCGGACAGGGGGCGACACCTGGGAGCTGTTTTTT

abundance: NA
j_gene: TRBJ2-1
v_gene: TRBV11-2
d_gene: NA
CDR3aa: CASSRVNPEVVNEQFF
CDR3nt: TGTGCCAGCAGCCGAGTAAACCCCGAGGTTGTCAATGAGCAGTTCTTC

abundance: many
j_gene: TRBJ1-3
v_gene: TRBV4-2
d_gene: NA
CDR3aa: CASSQVGQTSGNTIYF
CDR3nt: TGTGCCAGCAGCCAAGTAGGGCAGACCTCTGGAAACACCATATATTTT

abundance: many
j_gene: TRBJ1-2
v_gene: TRBV5-4
d_gene: NA
CDR3aa: CASSLFAGTNYGYTF
CDR3nt: TGTGCCAGCAGCTTGTTTGCGGGAACTAACTATGGCTACACCTTC

abundance: many
j_gene: TRBJ1-1
v_gene: TRBV29-1
d_gene: NA
CDR3aa: CSVILGDTEAFF
CDR3nt: TGCAGCGTTATATTGGGGGACACTGAAGCTTTCTTT

abundance: NA
j_gene: TRBJ1-5
v_gene: TRBV28
d_gene: NA
CDR3aa: CASKIGETTRQQPQHF
CDR3nt: TGTGCCAGCAAAATAGGGGAAACAACGCGGCAGCAGCCCCAGCATTTT

abundance: NA
j_gene: TRBJ2-4
v_gene: TRBV2
d_gene: NA
CDR3aa: CASSEGGGMTMNIQYF
CDR3nt: TGTGCCAGCAGTGAAGGCGGCGGGATGACTATGAACATTCAGTACTTC

abundance: NA
j_gene: TRBJ2-5
v_gene: TRBV28
d_gene: TRBD1
CDR3aa: CASSSYTVGQGNEETQYF
CDR3nt: TGTGCCAGCAGTTCCTACACCGTAGGACAGGGGAACGAGGAGACCCAGTACTTC

abundance: NA
j_gene: TRBJ1-1
v_gene: TRBV10-3
d_gene: TRBD1
CDR3aa: CGITRGTAMNTEASF
CDR3nt: TGTGGCATCACGAGAGGGACAGCTATGAACACTGAAGCTTCCTTT

abundance: NA
j_gene: TRBJ2-1
v_gene: TRBV11-2
d_gene: TRBD2
CDR3aa: CASSRRLAEGPGVEQFF
CDR3nt: TGTGCCAGCAGCAGGAGACTAGCAGAAGGGCCGGGGGTTGAGCAGTTCTTC